This T cell receptor (beta chain) appears in the sequencing data of a study of spatial heterogeneity in lung cancer. In its sample, this clonotype was seen many times. This beta chain represents an off-target read in a library built for alpha chains; its size is of limited meaning. Time point defined: blood taken at disease recurrence. From tumor, nontumor lung or frozen PBMC, whole RNA was taken unsorted for sequencing. A single record per CDR3 protein comes from TCRdb applying MiXCR to the 5' RACE reads. The table has under 10,000 distinct CDR3 sequences, roughly 3.5% seen once. V lost 4 bases to trimming and J lost 1 base, with 10 bases between them. Germline V CDR1 and CDR2: SEHNR, FQNEAQ (reference sequence). This CDR3 is 15 amino acids long.

The source of this sequence is a female donor with early-stage non-small cell lung cancer. The chain has TRBV7-9 and TRBJ2-2; D might be TRBD2 (6 bases). Sequenced material: PBMCs, taken at recurrence. In DNA form, the CDR3 reads TGTGCCAGCAGCTACGGGACTCTGAACACCGGGGAGCTGTTTTTT. As protein: CASSYGTLNTGELFF.